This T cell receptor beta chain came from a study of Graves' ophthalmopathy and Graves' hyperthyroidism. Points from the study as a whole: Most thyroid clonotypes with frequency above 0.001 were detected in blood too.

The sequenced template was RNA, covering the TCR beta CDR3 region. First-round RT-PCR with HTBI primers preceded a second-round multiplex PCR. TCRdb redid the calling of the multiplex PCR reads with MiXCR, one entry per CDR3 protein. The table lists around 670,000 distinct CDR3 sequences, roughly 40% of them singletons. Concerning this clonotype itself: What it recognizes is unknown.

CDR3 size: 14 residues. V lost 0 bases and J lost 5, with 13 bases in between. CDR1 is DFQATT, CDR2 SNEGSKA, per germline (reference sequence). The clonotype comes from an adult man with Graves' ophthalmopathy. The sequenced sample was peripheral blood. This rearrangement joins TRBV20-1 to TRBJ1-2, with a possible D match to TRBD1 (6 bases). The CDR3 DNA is TGCAGTGCTAGAGATATCGGACAGCCTTATGGCTACACCTTC. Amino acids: CSARDIGQPYGYTF.